This T cell receptor (beta chain) was sequenced during a study of cytomegalovirus exposure and HLA in healthy donors. The primer mix had 60 Vbeta and 13 Jbeta primers. The table came from immunoSEQ multiplex PCR; TCRdb's copy has only in-frame clones and leaves some out. The sample has more than 90,000 clones, approximately 70% seen once; the top ten hold around 8.2%. The germline V and J ends were trimmed by 3 bases and 0 bases, with 16 bases remaining between them. Germline loops: CDR1 GTSNPN, CDR2 SVGIG (reference sequence). This CDR3 comprises 16 residues. This clone was observed a handful of times.

The sample taken for sequencing was PBMCs. The chain combines TRBV30 with TRBJ2-3; D might be TRBD2 (6 bases). This TCR came from a man aged 25-45 years in good health and CMV-seropositive. The CDR3 loop reads CAWSRLGGGSTDTQYF. The CDR3 nucleotides are TGTGCCTGGAGCCGCCTCGGGGGAGGAAGCACAGATACGCAGTATTTT.